A selection of T cell receptor beta chains follows, all from one sample in a study of T cells after posttransplantation cyclophosphamide. This table comes from immunoSEQ multiplex PCR, and its TCRdb copy is limited to in-frame clones, with some not included. The sample consists of 66,000 or so clones, over 85% of them appearing once. The sequencing input was PBMCs. These receptors were obtained from a woman in her 30s in good health and a related stem cell transplant donor. Each CDR3 is given with its conserved first and last residue. The D gene is left open where the match is weak. Some rows have no size entry. The others give once, few or many, or a class for an expanded clone.

clone size,V gene,D gene,J gene,CDR3 DNA,CDR3 protein
NA,TRBV6-1,TRBD1,TRBJ1-2,TGTGCCAGCAGTCCGGGACAGGGGATGGAGCTAGGCACCTTC,CASSPGQGMELGTF
NA,TRBV7-2,TRBD1,TRBJ1-1,TGTGCCAGCAGCTTATGGACAGGCGAGAACACTGAAGCTTTCTTT,CASSLWTGENTEAFF
NA,TRBV5-1,NA,TRBJ1-4,TGCGCCAGCAGCTTGTCCAGGGGCCACGAAAAACTGTTTTTT,CASSLSRGHEKLFF
NA,TRBV6-1,NA,TRBJ2-1,TGTGCCAGCAGTGCTTGGTCTACCCCCCGTCCACTTTCCGCGGGCAATGAGCAGTTCTTC,CASSAWSTPRPLSAGNEQFF
once,TRBV6-5,NA,TRBJ2-7,TGTGCCAGCAGACAGGGAGTAATCTACGAGCAGTACTTC,CASRQGVIYEQYF
once,TRBV7-2,NA,TRBJ2-3,TGTGCCAGCAGCTTAGTTAGATGGGCAGGGAGCCCAGATACGCAGTATTTT,CASSLVRWAGSPDTQYF
NA,TRBV28,NA,TRBJ2-7,TGTGCCAGCGTCATCGGCGGATCCTACGAGCAGTACTTC,CASVIGGSYEQYF
NA,TRBV5-4,TRBD1,TRBJ1-1,TGTGCCAGCAGCCCGACAGGGGGTGGGACTGAAGCTTTCTTT,CASSPTGGGTEAFF
once,TRBV6-1,TRBD2,TRBJ2-1,TGTGCCAGCAGTGCTCTAGCGGGGGGGCTAAATGAGCAGTTCTTC,CASSALAGGLNEQFF
NA,TRBV4-2,NA,TRBJ2-7,TGTGCCAGCAGCCAAGATAGGTCGGGAAACCCCTCCTACGAGCAGTACTTC,CASSQDRSGNPSYEQYF
NA,TRBV5-5,NA,TRBJ1-3,TGTGCCAGCAGCTCGGACCTAAATTGGGGAAACACCATATATTTT,CASSSDLNWGNTIYF
NA,TRBV4-3,NA,TRBJ1-1,TGCGCCAGCAGCCGAGGGGCAGGTACGAACACTGAAGCTTTCTTT,CASSRGAGTNTEAFF
once,TRBV5-1,NA,TRBJ2-7,TGCGCCAGCAGCCGAGCCTTTGATTTAGGGGGGAACGAGCAGTACTTC,CASSRAFDLGGNEQYF
NA,TRBV4-1,NA,TRBJ2-3,TGCGCCAGCAGCCAAGGTGGTGGGGTAGCCCAACTAGATACGCAGTATTTT,CASSQGGGVAQLDTQYF
NA,TRBV5-4,TRBD2,TRBJ2-1,TGTGCCAGCAGCATCTTTGGCGGGGGGGTTATGAATGAGCAGTTCTTC,CASSIFGGGVMNEQFF
NA,TRBV18,NA,TRBJ2-5,TGTGCCAGCTCACCACGTTCCCAGGGTAACCAAGGGACCCAGTACTTC,CASSPRSQGNQGTQYF
NA,TRBV7-6,NA,TRBJ1-6,TGTGCCAGCAGCTTAGCTGGCTCCTATAATTCACCCCTCCACTTT,CASSLAGSYNSPLHF
NA,TRBV7-9,NA,TRBJ2-7,TGTGCCAGCAGCTTAGCGGGACCAGGGGCCTACGAGCAGTACTTC,CASSLAGPGAYEQYF
NA,TRBV7-2,NA,TRBJ2-1,TGTGCCAGCAGCTTAACTAGCCCTTACAATGAGCAGTTCTTC,CASSLTSPYNEQFF
NA,TRBV9,NA,TRBJ2-3,TGTGCCAGCAGCGTAGATCCAGGCACGAGCACAGATACGCAGTATTTT,CASSVDPGTSTDTQYF
NA,TRBV7-6,NA,TRBJ2-1,TGTGCCAGCAGCTCACCCGGGGGGCTGGTGTACAATGAGCAGTTCTTC,CASSSPGGLVYNEQFF
NA,TRBV7-9,TRBD2,TRBJ2-1,TGTGCCAGCAGCCTAGACGGGCTAGCGGGGGCCCGCTACAATGAGCAGTTCTTC,CASSLDGLAGARYNEQFF
NA,TRBV14,NA,TRBJ2-2,TGTGCCAGCAGCCAAGCGGCAGGGGGGATCGGGGAGCTGTTTTTT,CASSQAAGGIGELFF
NA,TRBV7-2,NA,TRBJ1-6,TGTGCCAGCAGCTTTAGTCAGAGCCTCCACTTT,CASSFSQSLHF
NA,TRBV7-3,TRBD1,TRBJ2-2,TGTGCCAGCAGCGGGACAGGGGGAGCCGGGGAGCTGTTTTTT,CASSGTGGAGELFF
once,TRBV5-6,NA,TRBJ1-1,TGTGCCAGCAGTTTCGGGACTGAAGTTCACCTTTTCTTT,CASSFGTEVHLFF